This is a list of T cell receptor beta chains from one sample in a study of shared clonotypes between healthy human individuals. The repertoire was sequenced with immunoSEQ multiplex PCR; TCRdb's copy has only in-frame clones and lacks some. The data show 450,000 to 650,000 clones, around three quarters seen once. The source material was PBMCs. The receptors shown here come from a woman aged 40 to 55 in good health. Some clones in this sample may be carry-over from other donors' samples. Both conserved end residues are part of each CDR3. A D gene is named only where the DNA matches it firmly. Rows give clone size only sometimes, using once, few, many, or a class for an expanded clone.

abundance	d_gene	v_gene	j_gene	CDR3nt	CDR3aa
.	.	TRBV30	TRBJ1-6	TGTGCCTGGACAATGGACAGTGGCTCTTCACCCCTCCACTTT	CAWTMDSGSSPLHF
.	.	TRBV6-1	TRBJ2-5	TGTGCCAGCAGTGAAGTGGCAGGTAGCCAAGAGACCCAGTACTTC	CASSEVAGSQETQYF
.	TRBD1	TRBV30	TRBJ1-2	TGTGCCGCCATAGACAGGGGGCGAAGTGGCGCCTATGGCTACACCTTC	CAAIDRGRSGAYGYTF
.	.	TRBV5-5	TRBJ2-7	TGTGCCAGCAGCCGCCTAAAGGGGACCTACGAGCAGTACTTC	CASSRLKGTYEQYF
.	.	TRBV27	TRBJ1-5	TGTGCCAGCAGTTTAGGCAGGGGCCGGGGGAGCAATCAGCCCCAGCATTTT	CASSLGRGRGSNQPQHF
few	.	TRBV7-9	TRBJ2-1	TGTGCCAGCAGCTTAGTAGGCTTCGAGCAGTTCTTC	CASSLVGFEQFF
.	TRBD1	TRBV28	TRBJ1-1	TGTGCCAGCAGTTTGACAGGGGTCGGACGGACTGAAGCTTTCTTT	CASSLTGVGRTEAFF
few	.	TRBV28	TRBJ2-7	TGTGCCAGCAGTTTACAAACCTACGAGCAGTACTTC	CASSLQTYEQYF
.	TRBD1	TRBV28	TRBJ1-5	TGTGCCAGCAGTTCCCCCGGACAGGGGAACAATCAGCCCCAGCATTTT	CASSSPGQGNNQPQHF
.	.	TRBV25-1	TRBJ2-2	TGTGCCAGCAGTGGAATAACAGGGATAGCGTCCGGGGAGCTGTTTTTT	CASSGITGIASGELFF
.	.	TRBV10-1	TRBJ1-1	TGCGCCAGCAGTGAGTCGGCGGGGAGGACTGAAGCTTTCTTT	CASSESAGRTEAFF
once	.	TRBV27	TRBJ1-1	TGTGCCAGCAGTTTATCTTATCTGGACACTGAAGCTTTCTTT	CASSLSYLDTEAFF
.	.	TRBV19	TRBJ2-1	TGTGCCAGTAGTCCCCTCCCTAGCCCGGGGAATGAGCAGTTCTTC	CASSPLPSPGNEQFF
.	.	TRBV2	TRBJ1-1	TGTGCCAGCAGCCCCGAGGAGGGGTACACTGAAGCTTTCTTT	CASSPEEGYTEAFF
once	TRBD1	TRBV19	TRBJ1-5	TGTGCCAGTAGTATGCGGGAGGGGGCTAGCAATCAGCCCCAGCATTTT	CASSMREGASNQPQHF
.	TRBD1	TRBV28	TRBJ1-1	TGTGCCAGCAGCAATCAGGGGGCGCAGAACACTGAAGCTTTCTTT	CASSNQGAQNTEAFF
.	TRBD2	TRBV4-1	TRBJ2-7	TGCGCCAGCAGCCAAGAGGGGCGGCGGGAGAACGAGCAGTACTTC	CASSQEGRRENEQYF
.	TRBD1	TRBV19	TRBJ2-2	TGTGCCAGTAGAAGGGACAGGGGTGACACCGGGGAGCTGTTTTTT	CASRRDRGDTGELFF
.	.	TRBV10-3	TRBJ2-5	TGTGCCATCAGTGAGTCGGACGGAGAGACCCAGTACTTC	CAISESDGETQYF
.	.	TRBV28	TRBJ2-1	TGTGCCAGCAGTTTATTAGGGGGGGCGAGGAGAAACAATGAGCAGTTCTTC	CASSLLGGARRNNEQFF
many	.	TRBV7-2	TRBJ2-7	TGTGCCAGCAGCTTAGCGATCCAGGGCTCCTACGAGCAGTACTTC	CASSLAIQGSYEQYF
once	.	TRBV2	TRBJ2-2	TGTGCCAGCAGTTTACAGGGCCGCACCGGGGAGCTGTTTTTT	CASSLQGRTGELFF
.	.	TRBV18	TRBJ2-6	TGTGCCAGCTCACCGAGCTCTGGGGCCAACGTCCTGACTTTC	CASSPSSGANVLTF
once	TRBD2	TRBV6-5	TRBJ2-1	TGTGCCAGCAGTTACGGGTCAGCGGGAGGGCGTGAGCAGTTCTTC	CASSYGSAGGREQFF
once	.	TRBV11-2	TRBJ2-7	TGTGCCAGCAGCTCCATCCGGCAGGGAAGAGTCGACGAGCAGTACTTC	CASSSIRQGRVDEQYF
.	.	TRBV4-1	TRBJ1-4	TGCGCCAGCAGCCGACGATTTAATGAAAAACTGTTTTTT	CASSRRFNEKLFF
.	TRBD1	TRBV6-1	TRBJ1-1	TGTGCCAGCGGTTGGGACAGAATTAACACTGAAGCTTTCTTT	CASGWDRINTEAFF
.	.	TRBV7-6	TRBJ1-4	TGTGCCAGCAGCTTAGCGGTACAGGGCGAGGAAAAACTGTTTTTT	CASSLAVQGEEKLFF
.	.	TRBV15	TRBJ2-2	TGTGCCACCAGCAGAGTAGGGAACACCGGGGAGCTGTTTTTT	CATSRVGNTGELFF
.	.	TRBV12-5	TRBJ2-5	TGTGCTAGTGGTTCGGCGACAGAAGAGACCCAGTACTTC	CASGSATEETQYF
.	TRBD2	TRBV6-1	TRBJ2-1	TGTGCCAGCAGTGAAAGGGGGGTCGACCCCCAACTAGCGGGAGTGCCTAATGAGCAGTTCTTC	CASSERGVDPQLAGVPNEQFF
few	TRBD1	TRBV9	TRBJ2-5	TGTGCCAGCAGCGTAGGGACTGGGACAGTTCAAGAGACCCAGTACTTC	CASSVGTGTVQETQYF
few	.	TRBV5-1	TRBJ1-4	TGCGCCAGCAGCTCTGGGGAAAAACTGTTTTTT	CASSSGEKLFF
.	.	TRBV30	TRBJ1-5	TGTGCCTGGAGTCAAAACCCAAATCAGCCCCAGCATTTT	CAWSQNPNQPQHF
.	.	TRBV5-1	TRBJ1-1	TGCGCCAGCAGCTTCAGGAGCACAACCCAATCGAACACTGAAGCTTTCTTT	CASSFRSTTQSNTEAFF
.	.	TRBV20-1	TRBJ2-1	TGCAGTGCTAGACAGGTGAATGAGCAGTTCTTC	CSARQVNEQFF
.	TRBD1	TRBV6-5	TRBJ2-1	TGTGCCAGCAGTCATCGGACAGGGATCAATGAGCAGTTCTTC	CASSHRTGINEQFF
.	.	TRBV21-1	TRBJ2-3	TGTGCCAGCAGCAAAGTCAGGAGGGGTGAGATTGGGAGCACAGATACGCAGTATTTT	CASSKVRRGEIGSTDTQYF
once	.	TRBV19	TRBJ2-6	TGTGCCAGTAGTAGGGCAGGGGGGAGCTCTGGGGCCAACGTCCTGACTTTC	CASSRAGGSSGANVLTF
.	.	TRBV28	TRBJ2-7	TGTGCCAGCAGTTTCTCCGGGATTGCCTACGAGCAGTACTTC	CASSFSGIAYEQYF
.	.	TRBV27	TRBJ1-2	TGTGCCAGCAGTTTAAGGTCAGGGAATCGCTATGGCTACACCTTC	CASSLRSGNRYGYTF
.	.	TRBV25-1	TRBJ2-7	TGTGCCACCCCGGGGCGGGGATTTTACTACGAGCAGTACTTC	CATPGRGFYYEQYF
.	.	TRBV18	TRBJ1-6	TGTGCCAGCTCACCCCGGGACACCAATAATTCACCCCTCCACTTT	CASSPRDTNNSPLHF
.	.	TRBV29-1	TRBJ2-3	TGCAGCGTTGGCGTGGGGGCTCTTGATACGCAGTATTTT	CSVGVGALDTQYF
.	TRBD2	TRBV18	TRBJ2-3	TGTGCCAGCTCACCACAGACTAGCAGAACAGATACGCAGTATTTT	CASSPQTSRTDTQYF
.	.	TRBV28	TRBJ2-2	TGTGCCACCCGGCAGGGCGTGAACACCGGGGAGCTGTTTTTT	CATRQGVNTGELFF
few	TRBD2	TRBV11-2	TRBJ2-1	TGTGCCAGCAGCGGACCGGGACTAGTGTCCCCTGAGCAGTTCTTC	CASSGPGLVSPEQFF
.	.	TRBV4-3	TRBJ2-3	TGCGCCAGCAGCCAAGATGGGTGGGGCACAGATACGCAGTATTTT	CASSQDGWGTDTQYF
.	.	TRBV5-1	TRBJ2-7	TGCGCCAGCAGCTTGGAGGGGGCGGGAGACGAGCAGTACTTC	CASSLEGAGDEQYF